The 14 T cell receptor beta chains in this list originate from one sample, sequenced in a study of beta chain features in type 1 diabetes. Every isolated RNA sample was fully reverse transcribed, so sequencing captured expressed TCRB transcripts. The assay was immunoSEQ multiplex PCR, and TCRdb's table has in-frame clones only and misses some. The table has 250,000 to 400,000 clones, 14% seen once; the top ten hold 6.7%. The sample taken for sequencing was central memory CD4+ T cells from blood. The receptors come from a man between 25 and 39 years old in good health.

The table lists this clone with a few counts. This sequence joins TRBV7-2 and TRBJ2-1; TRBD2 matches at 10 bases. J lost 9 bases, V lost 0 bases, and 8 bases had no gene match. Germline CDR1 is SGHTA and CDR2 is FQGNSA. This CDR3 is built from 16 residues. CDR3 bases: TGTGCCAGCAGCTTAGCGGGTCAGCGGGGGGGCGTTGAGCAGTTCTTC. Its translation is CASSLAGQRGGVEQFF.

J is TRBJ2-7 and V is TRBV6-1, with 9 positions matching TRBD1. Germline assignment: CDR1 MNHNS and CDR2 SASEGT. This CDR3 contains 15 residues. V was pared by 1 base and J by 1 base, with 2 bases of the junction left unmatched. CDR3 sequence: CASSEVGQGSYEQYF. The CDR3 coding sequence is TGTGCCAGCAGTGAAGTGGGACAGGGATCCTACGAGCAGTACTTC.

The DNA for the CDR3 is TGTGCCAGCAAGGCAATTTCAGGGGGAAATCAGCCCCAGCATTTT. Translating gives CASKAISGGNQPQHF. The rearrangement uses TRBV6-4 and TRBJ1-5, with 7 bases identical to TRBD1. The trim removed 7 bases at V and 4 bases at J, leaving 10 bases unmatched. Germline V gives CDR1 MRHNA, CDR2 SNTAGT. This CDR3 contains 15 residues.

This clone occurred a few times. This chain joins TRBV7-7 and TRBJ2-1; 13 nucleotides align to TRBD2. The CDR3 is 15 residues long. Germline CDR1 SSHAT, CDR2 FNYEAQ (reference sequence). V lost 4 bases to trimming and J lost 9 bases; unmatched junction nucleotides: 6. The chain's CDR3 is CASSSLAGGRGEQFF. CDR3 sequence (DNA): TGTGCCAGCAGCTCACTAGCGGGAGGGCGGGGTGAGCAGTTCTTC.

The chain joins TRBV27 to TRBJ1-1; D remains unclear. Germline CDR1 and CDR2: MNHEY and SMNVEV (reference sequence). The V end lost 7 bases, the J end lost 0 bases, and 9 bases lay between the germline ends. CDR3 length: 13 residues. CDR3 residues: CASNGPLNTEAFF. CDR3 coding DNA: TGTGCCAGCAACGGACCTTTGAACACTGAAGCTTTCTTT.

The table lists this clone with a few counts. V is TRBV5-1 and J is TRBJ2-3, with 8 bases lining up with TRBD2. This CDR3 contains 16 residues. The germline gives CDR1 SGHRS, CDR2 YFSETQ. V shed 5 bases, J shed 2 bases, and the junction held 10 bases outside the gene matches. CDR3 in DNA: TGCGCCAGCAGTTCCCGGGAGGGGGGGATCACAGATACGCAGTATTTT. As protein: CASSSREGGITDTQYF.

The V and J genes are TRBV25-1 and TRBJ1-6, with a tentative D call TRBD1 (5 bases). Trimming stripped 8 bases from V and 7 bases from J, with 15 bases between. From germline, CDR1 is MGHDK and CDR2 SYGVNS. This CDR3 comprises 14 residues. CDR3 protein: CASDGAGWNSPLHF. DNA for the CDR3: TGTGCCAGCGACGGGGCAGGGTGGAATTCACCCCTCCACTTT. Filled out from reference TRBV25-1 and TRBJ1-6, the complete variable domain reads EADIYQTPRYLVIGTGKKITLECSQTMGHDKMYWYQQDPGMELHLIHYSYGVNSTEKGDLSSESTVSRIRTEHFPLTLESARPSHTSQYLCASDGAGWNSPLHFGNGTRLTVT.

This clone occurred once. The CDR3 reads CASSSGRAPQGETQYF. In DNA form, the CDR3 reads TGTGCCAGCAGCTCCGGTAGGGCCCCTCAGGGGGAGACCCAGTACTTC. The chain combines TRBV11-2 with TRBJ2-5, with D possibly TRBD1 on 6 matching bases. Germline V gives CDR1 SGHAT, CDR2 FQNNGV. This CDR3 contains 16 residues. With 4 bases removed from V and 5 bases from J, the gap between germline ends came to 20 bases.

This clone was observed many times. The chain carries TRBV25-1 and TRBJ1-3, with 8 positions matching TRBD1. This CDR3 contains 14 residues. V trimming: 6 bases; J trimming: 4 bases; junction bases outside the gene matches: 5. CDR1 and CDR2 (germline): MGHDK, SYGVNS. The CDR3 sequence: CASSPRTGGNTIYF. The CDR3 DNA reads as TGTGCCAGCAGCCCCCGGACAGGGGGAAACACCATATATTTT.

In this sample, this clone turned up a few times. The chain joins TRBV29-1 to TRBJ1-3; D gene ambiguous. Trimming left V 7 bases short and J 0 bases short, with 4 bases between. CDR1 is SQVTM, CDR2 ANQGSEA, per germline. The length of the CDR3 is 11 residues. Written as DNA, the CDR3 is TGCAGCGGTTCCTCTGGAAACACCATATATTTT. It codes for CSGSSGNTIYF.

In this sample, this clone turned up a few times. This sequence joins TRBV5-4 and TRBJ2-2; D is possibly TRBD1 (5 bases). The germline V gene encodes CDR1 SGHNT and CDR2 YYREEE (reference sequence). The length of the CDR3 is 15 residues. Deletions cut 0 bases from V and 1 base from J, with 7 bases between. DNA for the CDR3: TGTGCCAGCAGCTTGGTTACAGGGAACACCGGGGAGCTGTTTTTT. It encodes CASSLVTGNTGELFF.

This clone was counted between two and nine times. The rearrangement joins TRBV4-3 to TRBJ1-6; the D is unclear. Per germline, CDR1 LGHNA and CDR2 YSLEER. CDR3 size: 15 residues. V shed 0 bases and J shed 7 bases, with 10 bases lying between them. Here the CDR3 reads CASSQDIRQNSPLHF. The CDR3 nucleotides read TGCGCCAGCAGCCAAGATATTCGGCAGAATTCACCCCTCCACTTT.

The chain has TRBV9 and TRBJ1-5; D is unresolved. The ends were cut back, 0 bases at V and 0 bases at J, with 7 bases in the middle. The germline V gene encodes CDR1 SGDLS and CDR2 YYNGEE. The CDR3 length is 15 residues. CDR3 nucleotide sequence: TGTGCCAGCAGCGTAGCGGGTTATAGCAATCAGCCCCAGCATTTT. Translation: CASSVAGYSNQPQHF.

This chain connects TRBV9 to TRBJ1-1, with 7 positions matching TRBD1. Germline lookup yields CDR1 SGDLS and CDR2 YYNGEE. The CDR3 length is 16 residues. The V gene end was trimmed by 1 base and the J gene end by 0 bases; junction bases not matched to a gene: 6. The CDR3 reads CASSVSPGGMNTEAFF. In DNA form, the CDR3 reads TGTGCCAGCAGCGTATCTCCAGGGGGTATGAACACTGAAGCTTTCTTT.